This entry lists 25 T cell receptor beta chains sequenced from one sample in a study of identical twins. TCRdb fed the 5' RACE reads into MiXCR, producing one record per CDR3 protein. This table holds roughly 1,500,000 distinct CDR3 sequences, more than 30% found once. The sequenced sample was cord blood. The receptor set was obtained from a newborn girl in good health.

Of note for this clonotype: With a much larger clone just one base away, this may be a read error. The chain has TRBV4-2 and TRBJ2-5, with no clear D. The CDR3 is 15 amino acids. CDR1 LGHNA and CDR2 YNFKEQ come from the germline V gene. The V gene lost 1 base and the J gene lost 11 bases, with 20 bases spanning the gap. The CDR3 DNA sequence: TGTGCCAGCAGCCAAGCGACGAGACTGGCTAATGAGCAGTACTTC. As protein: CASSQATRLANEQYF.

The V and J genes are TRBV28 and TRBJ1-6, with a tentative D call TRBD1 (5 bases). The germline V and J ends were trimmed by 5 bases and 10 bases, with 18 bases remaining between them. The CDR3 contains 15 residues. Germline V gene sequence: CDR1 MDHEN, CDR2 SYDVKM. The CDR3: CASSPGTAEASPLHF. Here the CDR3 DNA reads TGTGCCAGCAGTCCGGGGACCGCCGAGGCCTCACCCCTCCACTTT. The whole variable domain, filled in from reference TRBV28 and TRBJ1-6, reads DVKVTQSSRYLVKRTGEKVFLECVQDMDHENMFWYRQDPGLGLRLIYFSYDVKMKEKGDIPEGYSVSREKKERFSLILESASTNQTSMYLCASSPGTAEASPLHFGNGTRLTVT.

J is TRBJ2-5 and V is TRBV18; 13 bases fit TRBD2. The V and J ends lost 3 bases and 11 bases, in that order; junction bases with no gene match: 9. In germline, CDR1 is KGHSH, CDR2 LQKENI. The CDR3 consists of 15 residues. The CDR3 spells CASSPGLAGANEQYF. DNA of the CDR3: TGTGCCAGCTCACCCGGACTAGCGGGAGCCAATGAGCAGTACTTC.

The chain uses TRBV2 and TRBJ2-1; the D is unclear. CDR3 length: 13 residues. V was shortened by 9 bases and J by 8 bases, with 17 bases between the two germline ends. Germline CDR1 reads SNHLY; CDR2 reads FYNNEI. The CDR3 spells CASQRIAVDEQFF. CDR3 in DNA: TGTGCCAGTCAGAGAATTGCGGTTGATGAGCAGTTCTTC.

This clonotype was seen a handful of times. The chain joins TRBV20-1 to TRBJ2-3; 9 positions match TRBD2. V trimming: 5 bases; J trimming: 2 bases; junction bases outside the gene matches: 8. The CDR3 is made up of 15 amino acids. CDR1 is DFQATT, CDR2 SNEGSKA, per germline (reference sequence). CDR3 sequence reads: CSAGLAGVFTDTQYF. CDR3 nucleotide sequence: TGCAGTGCTGGTTTAGCGGGAGTTTTCACAGATACGCAGTATTTT.

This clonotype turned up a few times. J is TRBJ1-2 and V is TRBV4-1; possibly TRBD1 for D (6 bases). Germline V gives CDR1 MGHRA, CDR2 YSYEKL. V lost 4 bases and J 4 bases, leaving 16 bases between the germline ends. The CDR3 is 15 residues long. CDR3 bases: TGCGCCAGCAGCCGAATCGGACAGTTTCCCTATGGCTACACCTTC. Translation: CASSRIGQFPYGYTF.

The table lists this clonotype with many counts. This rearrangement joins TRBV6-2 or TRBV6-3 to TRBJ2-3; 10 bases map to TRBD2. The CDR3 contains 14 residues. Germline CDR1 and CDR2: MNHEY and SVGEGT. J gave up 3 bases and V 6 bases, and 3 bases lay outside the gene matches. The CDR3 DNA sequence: TGTGCCAGCAGGAGCGGGGGGGCGACAGATACGCAGTATTTT. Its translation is CASRSGGATDTQYF.

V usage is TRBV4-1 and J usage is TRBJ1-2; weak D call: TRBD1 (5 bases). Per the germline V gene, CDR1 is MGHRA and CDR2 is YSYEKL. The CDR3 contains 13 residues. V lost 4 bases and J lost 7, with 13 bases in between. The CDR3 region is CASSLTGLRGYTF. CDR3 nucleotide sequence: TGCGCCAGCAGCCTGACGGGACTGCGTGGCTACACCTTC.

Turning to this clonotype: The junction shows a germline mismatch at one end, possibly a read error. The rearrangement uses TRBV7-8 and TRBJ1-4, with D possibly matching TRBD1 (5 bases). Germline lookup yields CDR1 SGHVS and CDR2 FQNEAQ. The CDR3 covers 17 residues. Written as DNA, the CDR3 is TGTGCCAGCAGTTTAGCGGGGGGGAGAGCAACTAATGAAAAACTGTTTTTT. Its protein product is CASSLAGGRATNEKLFF.

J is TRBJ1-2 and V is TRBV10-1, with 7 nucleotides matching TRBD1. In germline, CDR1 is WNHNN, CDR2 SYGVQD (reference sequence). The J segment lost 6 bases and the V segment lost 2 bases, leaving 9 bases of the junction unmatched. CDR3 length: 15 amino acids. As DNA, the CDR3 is TGCGCCAGCAGTGAGGTAGCCGGGACAGTTGATGGCTACACCTTC. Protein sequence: CASSEVAGTVDGYTF.

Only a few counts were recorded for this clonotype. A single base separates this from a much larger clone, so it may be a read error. The CDR3 loop is CDSSLEPSTYEQYF. DNA of the CDR3: TGTGACAGCAGCTTAGAGCCATCGACCTACGAGCAGTACTTC. The rearrangement joins TRBV7-2 to TRBJ2-7; no clear D gene. Germline CDR1 reads SGHTA; CDR2 reads FQGNSA. The CDR3 has 14 residues.

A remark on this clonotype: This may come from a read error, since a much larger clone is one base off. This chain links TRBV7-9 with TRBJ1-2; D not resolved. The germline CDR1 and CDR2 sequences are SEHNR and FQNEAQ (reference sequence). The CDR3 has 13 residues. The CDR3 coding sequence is TGTACCAGCAGCTTAGCGGATGGCTATGGCTACACCTTC. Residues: CTSSLADGYGYTF.

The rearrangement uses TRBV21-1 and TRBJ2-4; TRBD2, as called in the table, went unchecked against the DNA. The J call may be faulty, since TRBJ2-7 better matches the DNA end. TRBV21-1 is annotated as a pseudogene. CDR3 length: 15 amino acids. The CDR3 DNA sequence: TGTGCCAGCAGCCTAGGTCCCCACCATATCTACGAGCAGTACTTC. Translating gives CASSLGPHHIYEQYF.

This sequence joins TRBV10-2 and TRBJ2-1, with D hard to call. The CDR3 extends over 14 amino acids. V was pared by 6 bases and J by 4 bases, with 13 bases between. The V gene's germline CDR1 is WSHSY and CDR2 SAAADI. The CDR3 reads CASRGQTRYNEQFF. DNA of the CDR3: TGCGCCAGCAGGGGCCAGACCCGATACAATGAGCAGTTCTTC.

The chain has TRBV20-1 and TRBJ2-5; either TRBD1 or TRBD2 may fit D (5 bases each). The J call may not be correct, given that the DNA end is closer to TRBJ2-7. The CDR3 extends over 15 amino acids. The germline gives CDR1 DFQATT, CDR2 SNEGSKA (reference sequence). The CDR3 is CSAREGPVMFSEQYF. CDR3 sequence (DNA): TGCAGTGCTAGAGAGGGACCAGTCATGTTCAGCGAGCAGTACTTC.

The CDR3 spells CASSRDYAPSQFF. CDR3 coding DNA: TGTGCCAGCAGCCGGGACTACGCTCCTTCGCAGTTCTTC. The chain uses TRBV4-2 and TRBJ2-1; 7 bases agree with TRBD2. V lost 4 bases and J lost 12; bases outside the gene matches: 9. CDR1 and CDR2 (germline): LGHNA, YNFKEQ. CDR3 length: 13 amino acids.

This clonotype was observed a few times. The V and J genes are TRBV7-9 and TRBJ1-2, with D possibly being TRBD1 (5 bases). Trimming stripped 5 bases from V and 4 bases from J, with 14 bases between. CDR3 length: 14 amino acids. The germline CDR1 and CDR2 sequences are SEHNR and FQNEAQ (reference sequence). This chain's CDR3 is CASSLLRDSYGYTF. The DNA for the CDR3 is TGTGCCAGCAGCCTCCTCAGGGATAGCTATGGCTACACCTTC.

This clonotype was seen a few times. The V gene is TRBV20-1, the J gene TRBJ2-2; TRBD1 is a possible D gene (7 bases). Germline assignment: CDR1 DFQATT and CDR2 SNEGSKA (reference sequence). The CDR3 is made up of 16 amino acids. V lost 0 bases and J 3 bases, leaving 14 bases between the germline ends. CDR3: CSARDPDREDTGELFF. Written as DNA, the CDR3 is TGCAGTGCTAGAGACCCAGACAGGGAGGACACCGGGGAGCTGTTTTTT.

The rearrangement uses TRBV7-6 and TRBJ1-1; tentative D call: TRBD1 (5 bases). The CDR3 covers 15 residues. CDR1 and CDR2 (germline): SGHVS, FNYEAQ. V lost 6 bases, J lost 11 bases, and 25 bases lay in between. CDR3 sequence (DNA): TGTGCCAGCAGTCGACTCGGGGCCGTTCCGGACTCGGCTTTCTTT. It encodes CASSRLGAVPDSAFF. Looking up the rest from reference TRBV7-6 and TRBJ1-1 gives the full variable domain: GAGVSQSPRYKVTKRGQDVALRCDPISGHVSLYWYRQALGQGPEFLTYFNYEAQQDKSGLPNDRFSAERPEGSISTLTIQRTEQRDSAMYRCASSRLGAVPDSAFFGQGTRLTVV.

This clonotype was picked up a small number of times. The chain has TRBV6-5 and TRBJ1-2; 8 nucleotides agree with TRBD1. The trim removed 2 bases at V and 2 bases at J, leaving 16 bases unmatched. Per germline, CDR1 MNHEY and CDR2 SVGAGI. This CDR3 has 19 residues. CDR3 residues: CASSYLHNAGQGWNYGYTF. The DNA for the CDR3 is TGTGCCAGCAGTTACCTCCATAATGCCGGACAGGGATGGAACTATGGCTACACCTTC.

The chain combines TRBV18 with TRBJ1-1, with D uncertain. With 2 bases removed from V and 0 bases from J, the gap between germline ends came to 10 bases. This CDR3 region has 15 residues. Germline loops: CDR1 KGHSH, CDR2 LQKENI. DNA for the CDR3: TGTGCCAGCTCACCATTCCCAGAGGTGAACACTGAAGCTTTCTTT. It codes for CASSPFPEVNTEAFF. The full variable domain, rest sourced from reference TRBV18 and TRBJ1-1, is NAGVMQNPRHLVRRRGQEARLRCSPMKGHSHVYWYRQLPEEGLKFMVYLQKENIIDESGMPKERFSAEFPKEGPSILRIQQVVRGDSAAYFCASSPFPEVNTEAFFGQGTRLTVV.

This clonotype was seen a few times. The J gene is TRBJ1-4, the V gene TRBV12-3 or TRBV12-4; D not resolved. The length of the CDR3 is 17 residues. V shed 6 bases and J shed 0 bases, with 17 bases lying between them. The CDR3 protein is CASRDRMREATNEKLFF. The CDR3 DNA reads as TGTGCCAGCAGGGATCGGATGCGGGAAGCAACTAATGAAAAACTGTTTTTT.

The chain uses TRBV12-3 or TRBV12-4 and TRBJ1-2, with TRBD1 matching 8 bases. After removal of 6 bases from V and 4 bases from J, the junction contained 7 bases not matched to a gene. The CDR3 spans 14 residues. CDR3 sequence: CASRHRGSSYGYTF. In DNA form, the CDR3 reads TGTGCCAGCAGACACAGGGGGAGTAGCTATGGCTACACCTTC.

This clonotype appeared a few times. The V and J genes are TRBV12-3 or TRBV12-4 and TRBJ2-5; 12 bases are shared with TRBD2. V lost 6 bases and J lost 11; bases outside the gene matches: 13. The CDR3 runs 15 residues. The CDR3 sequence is CASSKGLAGPNEQYF. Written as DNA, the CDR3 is TGTGCCAGCAGCAAAGGACTAGCGGGGCCCAATGAGCAGTACTTC.

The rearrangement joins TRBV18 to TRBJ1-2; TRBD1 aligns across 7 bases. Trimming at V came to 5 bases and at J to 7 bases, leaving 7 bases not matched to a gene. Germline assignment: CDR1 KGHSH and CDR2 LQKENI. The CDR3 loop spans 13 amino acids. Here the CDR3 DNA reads TGTGCCAGCTCATACGACAGGGTGGTTGGCTACACCTTC. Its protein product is CASSYDRVVGYTF. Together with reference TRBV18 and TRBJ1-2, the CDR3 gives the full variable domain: NAGVMQNPRHLVRRRGQEARLRCSPMKGHSHVYWYRQLPEEGLKFMVYLQKENIIDESGMPKERFSAEFPKEGPSILRIQQVVRGDSAAYFCASSYDRVVGYTFGSGTRLTVV.